This TCR beta chain was retrieved from a study of T cell changes during pregnancy in multiple sclerosis. Trimming at V came to 1 base and at J to 0 bases, leaving 2 bases not matched to a gene. Germline V lookup: CDR1 SGHAT, CDR2 FQNNGV. CDR3 length: 15 amino acids. Profiling relied on immunoSEQ multiplex PCR, and the TCRdb table lists in-frame clones only, not all of them. The table records around 36,000 clones, roughly 90% of them present only once. The sample here was CD8+ T cells from peripheral blood mononuclear cells, taken in the first trimester of pregnancy. The chain joins TRBV11-2 to TRBJ1-1; 7 bases fit TRBD1. The sequence was obtained from a female donor with multiple sclerosis, enrolled in a pregnancy study. CDR3 DNA: TGTGCCAGCAGCTTAGGAGGGGGCATGAACACTGAAGCTTTCTTT. Translating gives CASSLGGGMNTEAFF.